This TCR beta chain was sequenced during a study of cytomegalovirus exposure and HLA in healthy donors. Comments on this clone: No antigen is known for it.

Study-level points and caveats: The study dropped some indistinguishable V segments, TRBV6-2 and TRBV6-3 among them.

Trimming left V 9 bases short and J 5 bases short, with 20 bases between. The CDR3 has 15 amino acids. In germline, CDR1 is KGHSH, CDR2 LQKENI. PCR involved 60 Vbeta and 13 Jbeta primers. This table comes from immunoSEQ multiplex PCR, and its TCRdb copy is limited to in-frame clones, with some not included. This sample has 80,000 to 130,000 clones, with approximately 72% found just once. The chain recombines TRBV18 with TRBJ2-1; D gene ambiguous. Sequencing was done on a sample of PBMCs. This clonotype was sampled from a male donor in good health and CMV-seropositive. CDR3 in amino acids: CASLRPTGSDNEQFF. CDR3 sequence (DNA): TGTGCCAGTCTTAGGCCAACCGGGTCCGACAATGAGCAGTTCTTC.